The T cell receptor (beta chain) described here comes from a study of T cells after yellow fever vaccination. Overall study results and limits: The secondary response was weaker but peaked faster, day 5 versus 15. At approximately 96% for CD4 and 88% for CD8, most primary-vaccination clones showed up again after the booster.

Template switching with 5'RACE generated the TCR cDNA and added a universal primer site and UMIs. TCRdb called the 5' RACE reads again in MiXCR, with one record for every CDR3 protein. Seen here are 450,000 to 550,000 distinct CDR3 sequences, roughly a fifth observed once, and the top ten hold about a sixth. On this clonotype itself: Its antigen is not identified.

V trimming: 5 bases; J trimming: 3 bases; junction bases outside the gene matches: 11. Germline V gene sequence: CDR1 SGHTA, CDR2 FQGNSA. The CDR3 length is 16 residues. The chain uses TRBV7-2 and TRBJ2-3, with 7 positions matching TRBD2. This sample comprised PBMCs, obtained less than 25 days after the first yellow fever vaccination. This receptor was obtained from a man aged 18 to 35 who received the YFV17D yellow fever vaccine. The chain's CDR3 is CASSRRPSGGTDTQYF. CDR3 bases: TGTGCCAGCAGCCGACGACCTAGCGGCGGTACAGATACGCAGTATTTT.